This TCR beta chain comes out of a study of cytomegalovirus exposure and HLA in healthy donors. For the study at large: Some 85 million unique TCRs, all from HLA-typed donors, were included in an early release of the data.

Points from the study as a whole: It was 164 TCR beta chains that were listed as cytomegalovirus-associated.

A multiplex PCR was run with 60 Vbeta primers and 13 Jbeta primers. Clones were read by immunoSEQ multiplex PCR, and TCRdb kept only the in-frame ones, dropping some. The sample lists about 140,000 clones, 75% to 85% occurring once. In regard to this clone: Its matching antigen is unknown.

The CDR3 extends over 14 amino acids. Germline lookup yields CDR1 SGDLS and CDR2 YYNGEE. V was clipped by 4 bases and J by 4 bases; unmatched bases: 6. Input material: PBMCs. This TCR came from a man aged 50-60 years in good health and CMV-seronegative. The chain is built from TRBV9 and TRBJ1-1; 8 bases match TRBD1. CDR3 sequence: CASSPGRGPTEAFF. CDR3 nucleotides: TGTGCCAGCAGCCCCGGCAGGGGGCCCACTGAAGCTTTCTTT. Supplemented by reference TRBV9 and TRBJ1-1, the full variable domain reads DSGVTQTPKHLITATGQRVTLRCSPRSGDLSVYWYQQSLDQGLQFLIQYYNGEERAKGNILERFSAQQFPDLHSELNLSSLELGDSALYFCASSPGRGPTEAFFGQGTRLTVV.